These 19 T cell receptor beta chains were all obtained from the same sample, sequenced in a study of neoadjuvant anti-PD-1 for oral cavity cancer. The protocol was immunoSEQ multiplex PCR, while the TCRdb copy is restricted to in-frame clones and leaves out a portion. Here the sample spans about 42,000 clones, about three quarters being singletons. Time point here: after neoadjuvant nivolumab, at surgical resection. This specimen was PBMCs, taken after nivolumab (anti-PD-1) treatment. The receptors come from a person aged 35-79 years with oral cavity squamous cell carcinoma.

This clone is medium-sized within its sample. The genes are TRBV29-1 and TRBJ2-7; D is unresolved. The CDR3 length is 12 residues. V dropped 6 bases and J dropped 0 bases, with 9 bases sitting between them. Germline CDR1 SQVTM, CDR2 ANQGSEA. CDR3 region: CSVGESSYEQYF. The CDR3 coding sequence is TGCAGCGTCGGTGAGAGCTCCTACGAGCAGTACTTC.

The chain joins TRBV6-1 to TRBJ2-7, with D hard to call. V shed 7 bases and J shed 1 base, with 17 bases lying between them. The CDR3 is 15 residues long. From germline, CDR1 is MNHNS and CDR2 SASEGT. CDR3 sequence: CASTENRTPSYEQYF. DNA for the CDR3: TGTGCCAGCACCGAAAACCGAACCCCTTCCTACGAGCAGTACTTC.

This chain connects TRBV29-1 to TRBJ1-1; a weak D match, TRBD1 (5 bases). Germline values: CDR1 SQVTM, CDR2 ANQGSEA. V lost 1 base, J lost 1 base, and 16 bases lay in between. The CDR3 has 16 residues. This CDR3 is CSVEGGVADGNTEAFF. DNA of the CDR3: TGCAGCGTTGAAGGAGGGGTCGCGGACGGGAACACTGAAGCTTTCTTT.

The rearrangement links TRBV14 to TRBJ1-6; tentatively, D is TRBD1 (5 bases). Germline CDR1 reads SGHDN; CDR2 reads FVKESK. This CDR3 has 15 amino acids. Deletions cut 1 base from V and 9 bases from J, with 13 bases between. DNA of the CDR3: TGTGCCAGCAGCCAAGGGTGGGGGGTGGTTTCACCCCTCCACTTT. Its protein is CASSQGWGVVSPLHF.

The rearrangement joins TRBV28 to TRBJ1-2, with 7 bases matching TRBD1. The CDR3 length is 17 residues. The germline CDR1 and CDR2 sequences are MDHEN and SYDVKM. The J segment lost 2 bases and the V segment lost 4 bases, leaving 13 bases of the junction unmatched. The chain's CDR3 is CASSSTSPRQGNYGYTF. The CDR3 bases are TGTGCCAGCAGTTCCACCTCTCCGAGACAGGGCAACTATGGCTACACCTTC.

The gene calls are TRBV2 and TRBJ2-3; D might be TRBD1 or TRBD2, each matching 5 bases. Germline-derived CDR1 and CDR2 are SNHLY and FYNNEI. Trimming shortened V by 6 bases and J by 7 bases, and 23 bases separated the two germline ends. The CDR3 has 16 residues. CDR3 sequence (DNA): TGTGCCAGCAGGGGACCCCCGAACAACCTGGACAATACGCAGTATTTT. Protein: CASRGPPNNLDNTQYF.

The chain joins TRBV7-2 to TRBJ2-1; TRBD2 agrees at 7 bases. V shed 0 bases, J shed 5 bases, and the junction held 1 base outside the gene matches. The CDR3 sequence is 14 residues long. Germline V CDR1 and CDR2: SGHTA, FQGNSA. The CDR3 loop is CASSLAGTNNEQFF. CDR3 DNA: TGTGCCAGCAGCTTAGCGGGGACTAACAATGAGCAGTTCTTC. Together with reference TRBV7-2 and TRBJ2-1, the CDR3 gives the full variable domain: GAGVSQSPSNKVTEKGKDVELRCDPISGHTALYWYRQSLGQGLEFLIYFQGNSAPDKSGLPSDRFSAERTGGSVSTLTIQRTQQEDSAVYLCASSLAGTNNEQFFGPGTRLTVL.

The chain recombines TRBV7-6 with TRBJ2-3; D gene uncertain. Trimming stripped 5 bases from V and 6 bases from J, with 15 bases between. Germline CDR1 reads SGHVS; CDR2 reads FNYEAQ. CDR3 length equals 14 residues. CDR3 residues: CASSAPGLRDTQYF. CDR3 in DNA: TGTGCCAGCAGCGCGCCGGGTTTACGGGATACGCAGTATTTT. The complete variable domain, with remaining parts taken from reference TRBV7-6 and TRBJ2-3, reads GAGVSQSPRYKVTKRGQDVALRCDPISGHVSLYWYRQALGQGPEFLTYFNYEAQQDKSGLPNDRFSAERPEGSISTLTIQRTEQRDSAMYRCASSAPGLRDTQYFGPGTRLTVL.

V and J are TRBV11-2 and TRBJ1-2, with D hard to call. With 2 bases removed from V and 2 bases from J, the gap between germline ends came to 12 bases. This CDR3 region has 15 residues. Germline V gives CDR1 SGHAT, CDR2 FQNNGV. The CDR3 region has the DNA TGTGCCAGCAGCTTAAGCGTACATGGGAACTATGGCTACACCTTC. It specifies CASSLSVHGNYGYTF.

J is TRBJ1-6 and V is TRBV11-2; D perhaps matches TRBD1 (5 bases). V gave up 6 bases and J gave up 5 bases, with 14 bases separating them. In germline, CDR1 is SGHAT, CDR2 FQNNGV. This CDR3 has 15 residues. Here the CDR3 reads CASSYGGKNNSPLHF. For the CDR3, the DNA is TGTGCCAGCAGTTACGGGGGGAAGAATAATTCACCCCTCCACTTT. Complete variable domain (other parts from reference TRBV11-2 and TRBJ1-6): EAGVAQSPRYKIIEKRQSVAFWCNPISGHATLYWYQQILGQGPKLLIQFQNNGVVDDSQLPKDRFSAERLKGVDSTLKIQPAKLEDSAVYLCASSYGGKNNSPLHFGNGTRLTVT.

The chain uses TRBV6-5 and TRBJ1-6; D ambiguous. The length of the CDR3 is 13 residues. The V end was cut by 5 bases, the J end by 5 bases, with 7 bases between. Germline CDR1 MNHEY, CDR2 SVGAGI. DNA of the CDR3: TGTGCCAGCAGTCGGACTAATAATTCACCCCTCCACTTT. This translates into CASSRTNNSPLHF.

The chain employs TRBV5-1 and TRBJ1-1, with D unresolved. V dropped 4 bases and J dropped 0 bases, with 22 bases sitting between them. The CDR3 is made up of 18 amino acids. Germline V lookup: CDR1 SGHRS, CDR2 YFSETQ. CDR3 protein: CASSPRAGTNLLNTEAFF. The CDR3 coding sequence is TGCGCCAGCAGCCCAAGGGCAGGAACGAATCTTCTGAACACTGAAGCTTTCTTT. Filled out from reference TRBV5-1 and TRBJ1-1, the complete variable domain reads KAGVTQTPRYLIKTRGQQVTLSCSPISGHRSVSWYQQTPGQGLQFLFEYFSETQRNKGNFPGRFSGRQFSNSRSEMNVSTLELGDSALYLCASSPRAGTNLLNTEAFFGQGTRLTVV.

The rearrangement uses TRBV9 and TRBJ2-3, with 9 nucleotides matching TRBD1. V was clipped by 0 bases and J by 4 bases; unmatched bases: 3. The CDR3 spans 15 residues. Germline CDR1 is SGDLS and CDR2 is YYNGEE. The CDR3 sequence is CASSVEGQGSDTQYF. CDR3 bases: TGTGCCAGCAGCGTAGAGGGACAGGGTTCAGATACGCAGTATTTT.

The chain links TRBV5-4 to TRBJ1-2; D remains unclear. The germline V and J ends were trimmed by 4 bases and 5 bases, with 15 bases remaining between them. The CDR3 sequence is 14 residues long. Germline V gene data show CDR1 as SGHNT and CDR2 as YYREEE (reference sequence). The CDR3 loop reads CASSLGGLGYGYTF. The CDR3 DNA sequence: TGTGCCAGCAGCCTCGGAGGTTTGGGGTATGGCTACACCTTC.

The gene calls are TRBV18 and TRBJ1-1, with D possibly being TRBD1 (5 bases). The CDR3 covers 13 residues. The V end was cut by 8 bases, the J end by 0 bases, with 10 bases between. Germline loops: CDR1 KGHSH, CDR2 LQKENI. The CDR3, as DNA: TGTGCCAGCCTGGAGGGGATGAACACTGAAGCTTTCTTT. This translates into CASLEGMNTEAFF.

The count of this clone is one. The rearrangement uses TRBV5-4 and TRBJ2-1; D unresolved. This CDR3 spans 15 amino acids. In germline, CDR1 is SGHNT, CDR2 YYREEE (reference sequence). V gave up 4 bases and J gave up 0 bases, with 11 bases separating them. The CDR3 sequence is CASSIDWLSYNEQFF. CDR3 sequence (DNA): TGTGCCAGCAGCATCGACTGGCTCTCCTACAATGAGCAGTTCTTC.

The V call is TRBV29-1, the J call TRBJ1-2; 7 nucleotides agree with TRBD1. Germline V CDR1 and CDR2: SQVTM, ANQGSEA. J gave up 2 bases and V 5 bases, and 8 bases lay outside the gene matches. The CDR3 sequence is 14 residues long. The CDR3 protein is CSVMIRGGNYGYTF. The CDR3 DNA reads as TGCAGCGTTATGATCAGGGGGGGAAACTATGGCTACACCTTC.

The J gene is TRBJ2-7, the V gene TRBV27, with TRBD1 matching over 9 bases. V dropped 5 bases and J dropped 5; count of bases not matched to a gene: 13. The CDR3 has 16 amino acids. Germline CDR1 and CDR2: MNHEY and SMNVEV (reference sequence). The CDR3 here is CASSRKLQGARNEQYF. The CDR3 DNA sequence: TGTGCCAGCAGTAGAAAACTACAGGGGGCGCGCAACGAGCAGTACTTC.

The CDR3 DNA sequence: TGTGCCAGCAGCTTGAACATAGTAGTCTCTGGGGCCAACGTCCTGACTTTC. This translates into CASSLNIVVSGANVLTF. V is TRBV5-8 and J is TRBJ2-6; D is ambiguous. V lost 1 base to trimming and J lost 0 bases, with 11 bases between them. Germline CDR1 is SGHTS and CDR2 is YDEGEE. There are 17 residues in the CDR3.